The 29 T cell receptor beta chains below come from one sample, sequenced in a study of T cell responses to AZD1222 COVID-19 vaccine. Measured with immunoSEQ multiplex PCR; TCRdb has only the in-frame clones, and not every one. The repertoire includes about 100,000 clones, about nine tenths of them detected once, and around 1.7% sits in the top ten. Material: peripheral blood, obtained on day 0 of AZD1222 vaccination. The receptors here all came from an adult in good health.

The rearrangement links TRBV7-9 to TRBJ1-4, with a possible D match to TRBD1 (5 bases). The CDR3 length is 15 residues. The germline V and J ends were trimmed by 6 bases and 3 bases, with 14 bases remaining between them. The germline gives CDR1 SEHNR, CDR2 FQNEAQ (reference sequence). The CDR3 spells CASSLAGGANEKLFF. The CDR3 DNA follows: TGTGCCAGCAGTCTCGCCGGGGGGGCTAATGAAAAACTGTTTTTT.

The CDR3: CASNLDRLNTEAFF. In DNA form, the CDR3 reads TGTGCCAGCAACTTAGACAGACTGAACACTGAAGCTTTCTTT. V and J are TRBV5-4 and TRBJ1-1; a possible D gene is TRBD1 (5 bases). Germline CDR1 and CDR2: SGHNT and YYREEE (reference sequence). The CDR3 runs 14 residues. Trimming took 6 bases from V and 0 from J, leaving 12 bases between them.

The gene calls are TRBV5-4 and TRBJ2-5; 12 bases agree with TRBD2. Germline values: CDR1 SGHNT, CDR2 YYREEE (reference sequence). Trimming removed 2 bases from V and 3 bases from J; junction bases left unmatched: 2. This CDR3 is built from 15 residues. This chain's CDR3 is CASSLSSGREETQYF. Here the CDR3 DNA reads TGTGCCAGCAGCTTATCTAGCGGGAGGGAAGAGACCCAGTACTTC.

This clone appeared once. This chain links TRBV3-1 (or the pseudogene TRBV3-2) with TRBJ2-1; D unclear. V was trimmed by 4 bases and J by 3 bases, leaving 16 bases between them. The germline gives CDR1 LGHDT, CDR2 YNNKEL (reference sequence). There are 16 residues in the CDR3. The CDR3 coding sequence is TGTGCCAGCAGCCGTGGCCATCTACCAGGCTACAATGAGCAGTTCTTC. Protein sequence: CASSRGHLPGYNEQFF.

This chain joins TRBV28 and TRBJ1-5; maybe TRBD1 (6 bases). Germline loops: CDR1 MDHEN, CDR2 SYDVKM. CDR3 length: 16 amino acids. Trimming removed 7 bases from V and 2 bases from J, with 18 bases in between. The DNA for the CDR3 is TGTGCCAGCAACCAACCGACAGGTTATCGCAATCAGCCCCAGCATTTT. Translating gives CASNQPTGYRNQPQHF.

The chain uses TRBV30 and TRBJ2-1; no clear D gene. Germline-derived CDR1 and CDR2 are GTSNPN and SVGIG (reference sequence). This CDR3 comprises 14 residues. V was cut by 0 bases and J by 0 bases, with 6 bases left in between. In DNA form, the CDR3 reads TGTGCCTGGAGTGTAGGGTTCTCCTACAATGAGCAGTTCTTC. Translating it yields CAWSVGFSYNEQFF.

The chain joins TRBV9 to TRBJ1-5; no definite D call. CDR1 is SGDLS and CDR2 is YYNGEE in the germline V gene. CDR3 length: 15 residues. V dropped 2 bases and J dropped 0 bases, with 9 bases sitting between them. The CDR3 here is CASSVESDSNQPQHF. CDR3 sequence (DNA): TGTGCCAGCAGCGTTGAATCCGATAGCAATCAGCCCCAGCATTTT.

J is TRBJ1-2 and V is TRBV9; maybe TRBD1 (6 bases). This CDR3 has 13 amino acids. Trimming removed 5 bases from V and 6 bases from J, with 14 bases in between. CDR1 and CDR2 from the germline V gene are SGDLS and YYNGEE. The CDR3 DNA sequence: TGTGCCAGCAGAGGGGACAATCCCGATGGCTACACCTTC. Its translation is CASRGDNPDGYTF.

V is TRBV3-1 (or the pseudogene TRBV3-2) and J is TRBJ2-1; tentative D call: TRBD2 (6 bases). CDR3 size: 17 residues. V lost 1 base to trimming and J lost 0 bases, with 13 bases between them. Germline-derived CDR1 and CDR2 are LGHDT and YNNKEL (reference sequence). The CDR3 loop reads CASSQGAGTGSYNEQFF. The CDR3, as DNA: TGTGCCAGCAGCCAAGGAGCCGGGACTGGCTCCTACAATGAGCAGTTCTTC.

This chain links TRBV2 with TRBJ2-7; D not certain. Germline CDR1 is SNHLY and CDR2 is FYNNEI. The CDR3 runs 15 residues. The V gene lost 4 bases and the J gene lost 0 bases, with 13 bases spanning the gap. The CDR3 region is CASSGPETDSYEQYF. Written as DNA, the CDR3 is TGTGCCAGCAGTGGGCCCGAGACGGACTCCTACGAGCAGTACTTC.

The DNA for the CDR3 is TGTGCCAGCAGTTCTTCTACAGGGACCTACGAGCAGTACTTC. This codes for CASSSSTGTYEQYF. The V and J genes are TRBV27 and TRBJ2-7; D possibly corresponds to TRBD1 (6 bases). There are 14 residues in the CDR3. Germline V CDR1 and CDR2: MNHEY, SMNVEV (reference sequence). Between the trimmed V and J ends, which lost 4 bases and 2 bases, there was a span of 12 bases.

This clone showed up just once. The rearrangement links TRBV27 to TRBJ1-6, with D uncertain. Deletions cut 6 bases from V and 5 bases from J, with 5 bases between. The germline CDR1 and CDR2 sequences are MNHEY and SMNVEV (reference sequence). The CDR3 spans 12 residues. The CDR3 reads CASRKNNSPLHF. CDR3 nucleotides: TGTGCCAGCAGGAAAAATAATTCACCCCTCCACTTT.

This chain links TRBV18 with TRBJ2-2, with TRBD2 matching over 9 bases. V shed 1 base, J shed 4 bases, and the junction held 4 bases outside the gene matches. Germline values: CDR1 KGHSH, CDR2 LQKENI. This CDR3 is built from 16 residues. CDR3 nucleotides: TGTGCCAGCTCACCACTACTAGCGGGTACCACCGGGGAGCTGTTTTTT. Its protein product is CASSPLLAGTTGELFF.

This chain links TRBV28 with TRBJ1-5; D is perhaps TRBD1 (6 bases). CDR1 and CDR2 (germline): MDHEN, SYDVKM. The CDR3 is made up of 14 amino acids. V was cut by 8 bases and J by 3 bases, with 14 bases left in between. CDR3 protein: CASGLGGNNQPQHF. Here the CDR3 DNA reads TGTGCCAGCGGCCTAGGGGGAAACAATCAGCCCCAGCATTTT.

The V and J genes are TRBV7-2 and TRBJ2-5; a weak D match, TRBD1 (5 bases). The germline V and J ends were trimmed by 0 bases and 5 bases, with 10 bases remaining between them. The CDR3 has 14 residues. CDR1 SGHTA and CDR2 FQGNSA come from the germline V gene. The chain's CDR3 is CASSLATVGETQYF. The CDR3 nucleotides read TGTGCCAGCAGCTTAGCGACAGTTGGGGAGACCCAGTACTTC. Using reference TRBV7-2 and TRBJ2-5 for the parts outside the CDR3, the full variable domain is GAGVSQSPSNKVTEKGKDVELRCDPISGHTALYWYRQSLGQGLEFLIYFQGNSAPDKSGLPSDRFSAERTGGSVSTLTIQRTQQEDSAVYLCASSLATVGETQYFGPGTRLLVL.

The chain combines TRBV11-2 with TRBJ2-7; 8 bases agree with TRBD1. The V segment lost 1 base and the J segment 3 bases; nucleotides outside the gene matches: 2. Per germline, CDR1 SGHAT and CDR2 FQNNGV. This CDR3 is built from 14 residues. The chain's CDR3 is CASSLGTGLYEQYF. The CDR3 region has the DNA TGTGCCAGCAGCTTAGGGACAGGGCTCTACGAGCAGTACTTC.

V gene TRBV10-3 combines with J gene TRBJ2-3, with 8 bases that match TRBD1. Germline CDR1 ENHRY, CDR2 SYGVKD. There are 16 residues in the CDR3. Germline trimming cut 3 bases from V and 2 bases from J; bases unmatched to any gene: 7. The CDR3 bases are TGTGCCATCAGTGAAGGGGGACAGGTTAACACAGATACGCAGTATTTT. Its translation is CAISEGGQVNTDTQYF.

The V call is TRBV28, the J call TRBJ2-7; TRBD2 aligns across 8 bases. CDR1 and CDR2 (germline): MDHEN, SYDVKM. After removal of 3 bases from V and 2 bases from J, the junction contained 3 bases not matched to a gene. CDR3 size: 14 residues. CDR3 sequence: CASSLVAGTYEQYF. DNA for the CDR3: TGTGCCAGCAGTTTGGTAGCGGGAACCTACGAGCAGTACTTC.

In this sample, this clone turned up a few times. The V and J genes are TRBV6-2 or TRBV6-3 and TRBJ2-1; TRBD2 agrees at 15 bases. The CDR3 has 20 residues. The trim removed 1 base at V and 9 bases at J, leaving 16 bases unmatched. Germline V gene sequence: CDR1 MNHEY, CDR2 SVGEGT. CDR3 residues: CASSYYWEGWTSGRASEQFF. The CDR3, as DNA: TGTGCCAGCAGTTACTATTGGGAGGGGTGGACTAGCGGGAGGGCAAGTGAGCAGTTCTTC.

As concerns this clone: This sample also contains other DNA sequences that code for the same CDR3. The CDR3 protein is CASSRDSSYEQYF. The CDR3 DNA reads TGTGCCAGCAGCCGGGACAGCTCCTACGAGCAGTACTTC. J is TRBJ2-7 and V is TRBV2, with TRBD1 identical over 7 bases. Per the germline V gene, CDR1 is SNHLY and CDR2 is FYNNEI. CDR3 size: 13 residues. V lost 6 bases and J lost 0; bases outside the gene matches: 2.

The rearrangement links TRBV19 to TRBJ2-1; TRBD1 or TRBD2 may be the D gene (5 bases each). The V gene's germline CDR1 is LNHDA and CDR2 SQIVND (reference sequence). There are 13 residues in the CDR3. The V gene lost 9 bases and the J gene lost 7 bases, with 16 bases spanning the gap. CDR3 amino acids: CASQKRGENEQFF. The CDR3, as DNA: TGTGCCAGCCAGAAGAGGGGAGAGAATGAGCAGTTCTTC.

Comments on this clone: This sample includes further DNA sequences coding for the same CDR3. V gene TRBV28 combines with J gene TRBJ1-5, with D unclear. The germline V gene encodes CDR1 MDHEN and CDR2 SYDVKM. The CDR3 is 13 amino acids. V lost 2 bases and J 3 bases, leaving 5 bases between the germline ends. The CDR3: CASSLLNNQPQHF. The DNA for the CDR3 is TGTGCCAGCAGTTTACTTAACAATCAGCCCCAGCATTTT.

This clone was detected only once. V usage is TRBV9 and J usage is TRBJ1-2; D call uncertain. This CDR3 is 16 amino acids long. Germline CDR1 reads SGDLS; CDR2 reads YYNGEE. The V and J ends lost 4 bases and 5 bases respectively, with 21 bases between them. The CDR3 DNA follows: TGTGCCAGCAGCCCGGAGGGCCTCGTTACCCCTTATGGCTACACCTTC. It codes for CASSPEGLVTPYGYTF.

This chain connects TRBV3-1 (or the pseudogene TRBV3-2) to TRBJ1-2; 7 positions match TRBD1. With V trimmed by 1 base and J by 4 bases, 3 bases remained unmatched. The CDR3 has 14 amino acids. Germline CDR1 LGHDT, CDR2 YNNKEL (reference sequence). The CDR3 loop is CASSQATGRYGYTF. The CDR3 nucleotides read TGTGCCAGCAGCCAAGCGACAGGGCGCTATGGCTACACCTTC.

The chain links TRBV6-5 to TRBJ2-7, with 9 bases aligning to TRBD2. V lost 7 bases and J lost 1; bases outside the gene matches: 5. Germline V gives CDR1 MNHEY, CDR2 SVGAGI. There are 14 residues in the CDR3. This chain's CDR3 is CASKSSGISYEQYF. CDR3 DNA sequence: TGTGCCAGCAAATCTAGCGGGATTTCCTACGAGCAGTACTTC.

The V and J genes are TRBV24-1 and TRBJ1-2, with 7 bases aligning to TRBD1. The trim removed 3 bases at V and 3 bases at J, leaving 0 bases unmatched. Germline V gene data show CDR1 as KGHDR and CDR2 as SFDVKD. This CDR3 is 13 amino acids long. The CDR3 region is CATSDDRDYGYTF. In nucleotides, the CDR3 is TGTGCCACCAGTGATGACAGGGACTATGGCTACACCTTC.

The J gene is TRBJ1-1, the V gene TRBV2, with 8 bases aligning to TRBD1. The CDR3 is 16 amino acids. With 4 bases clipped from V and 5 bases from J, the junction kept 12 bases outside the gene matches. Germline V lookup: CDR1 SNHLY, CDR2 FYNNEI. The chain's CDR3 is CASSAPGQGSGTEAFF. CDR3 DNA: TGTGCCAGCAGTGCCCCCGGACAGGGCTCGGGAACTGAAGCTTTCTTT.

The chain has TRBV5-1 and TRBJ1-3; 8 bases line up with TRBD1. CDR1 is SGHRS, CDR2 YFSETQ, per germline. J was trimmed by 3 bases and V by 0 bases; bases with no gene match: 5. The CDR3 sequence is 16 residues long. DNA for the CDR3: TGCGCCAGCAGCTTGGCCAGGGGGCAGGATGGAAACACCATATATTTT. It codes for CASSLARGQDGNTIYF.

The rearrangement joins TRBV10-3 to TRBJ1-2; D unclear. The ends were cut back, 4 bases at V and 2 bases at J, with 11 bases in the middle. Germline CDR1 reads ENHRY; CDR2 reads SYGVKD. The CDR3 totals 14 residues. The CDR3 sequence: CAISGARTNYGYTF. The CDR3 region has the DNA TGTGCCATCAGTGGAGCCAGAACCAACTATGGCTACACCTTC.